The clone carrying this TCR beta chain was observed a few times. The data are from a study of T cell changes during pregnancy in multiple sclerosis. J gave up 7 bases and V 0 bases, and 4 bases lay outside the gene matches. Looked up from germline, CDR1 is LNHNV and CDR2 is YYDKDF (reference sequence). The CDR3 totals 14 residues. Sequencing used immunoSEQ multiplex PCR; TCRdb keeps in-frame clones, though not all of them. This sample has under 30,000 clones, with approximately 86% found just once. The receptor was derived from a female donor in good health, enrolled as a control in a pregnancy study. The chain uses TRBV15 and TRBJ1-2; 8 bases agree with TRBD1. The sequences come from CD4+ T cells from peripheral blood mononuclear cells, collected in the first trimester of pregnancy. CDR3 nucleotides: TGTGCCACCAGCAGAGACAGGGGGCTAGGTGGCTACACCTTC. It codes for CATSRDRGLGGYTF.